The sequence of this T cell receptor beta chain was determined in a study of Graves' ophthalmopathy and Graves' hyperthyroidism. The authors amplified TCR beta CDR3 regions, and they did so from RNA transcripts for repertoire sequencing. HTBI primers served in a first-round RT-PCR, which a second-round multiplex PCR followed. TCRdb reanalysed the multiplex PCR reads using MiXCR and keeps one entry per CDR3 protein. Among a few hundred thousand distinct CDR3 sequences listed, 20% to 25% were seen once. There are many counts of this clonotype. Trimming stripped 0 bases from V and 6 bases from J, with 9 bases between. Germline CDR1 and CDR2: MNHEY and SVGAGI. This CDR3 has 15 residues.

The origin of this receptor is a woman in her fifties or sixties with Graves' ophthalmopathy. Sequenced input: peripheral blood. The gene calls are TRBV6-5 and TRBJ1-6; no reliable D call. CDR3 protein: CASSYSVLPNSPLHF. CDR3 coding DNA: TGTGCCAGCAGTTACTCGGTTCTTCCTAATTCACCCCTCCACTTT.